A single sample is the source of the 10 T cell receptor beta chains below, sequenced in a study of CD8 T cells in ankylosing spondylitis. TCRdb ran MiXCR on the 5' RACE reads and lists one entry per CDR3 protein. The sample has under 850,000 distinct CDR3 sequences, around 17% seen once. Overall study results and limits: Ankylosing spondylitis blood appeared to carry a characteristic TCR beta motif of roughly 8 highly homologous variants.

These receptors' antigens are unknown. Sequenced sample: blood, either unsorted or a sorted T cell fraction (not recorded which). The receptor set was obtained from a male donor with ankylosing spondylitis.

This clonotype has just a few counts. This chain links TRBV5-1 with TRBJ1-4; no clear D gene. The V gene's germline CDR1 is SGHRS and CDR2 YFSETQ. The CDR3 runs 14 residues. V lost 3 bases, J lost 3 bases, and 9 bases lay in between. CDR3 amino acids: CASSWTDANEKLFF. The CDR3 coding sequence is TGCGCCAGCAGCTGGACCGACGCTAATGAAAAACTGTTTTTT.

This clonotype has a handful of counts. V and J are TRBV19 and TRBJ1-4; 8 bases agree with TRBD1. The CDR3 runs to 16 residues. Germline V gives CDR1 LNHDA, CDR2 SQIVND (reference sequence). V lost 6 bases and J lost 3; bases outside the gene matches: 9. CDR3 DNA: TGTGCCAGTAGCCCAGGGGGCGCGGGTGCTAATGAAAAACTGTTTTTT. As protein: CASSPGGAGANEKLFF.

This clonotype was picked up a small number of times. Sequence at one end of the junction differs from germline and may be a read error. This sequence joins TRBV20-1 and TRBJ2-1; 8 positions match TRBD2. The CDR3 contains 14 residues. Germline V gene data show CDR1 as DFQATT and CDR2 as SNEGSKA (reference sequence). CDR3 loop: CSARASGLNNEQFF. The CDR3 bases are TGCAGTGCCAGAGCTAGCGGGTTAAACAATGAGCAGTTCTTC.

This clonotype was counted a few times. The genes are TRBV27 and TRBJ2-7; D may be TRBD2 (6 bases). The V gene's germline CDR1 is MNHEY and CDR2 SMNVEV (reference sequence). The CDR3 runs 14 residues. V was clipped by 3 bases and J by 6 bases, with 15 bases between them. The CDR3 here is CASSLGRRASEQYF. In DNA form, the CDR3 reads TGTGCCAGCAGTTTGGGCAGGAGGGCCTCCGAGCAGTACTTC.

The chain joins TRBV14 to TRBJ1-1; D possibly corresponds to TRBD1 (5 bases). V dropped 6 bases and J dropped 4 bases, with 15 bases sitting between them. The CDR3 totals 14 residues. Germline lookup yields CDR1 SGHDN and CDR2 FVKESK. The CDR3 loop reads CASRPGQGFTEAFF. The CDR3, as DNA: TGTGCCAGCAGACCCGGTCAGGGTTTCACTGAAGCTTTCTTT.

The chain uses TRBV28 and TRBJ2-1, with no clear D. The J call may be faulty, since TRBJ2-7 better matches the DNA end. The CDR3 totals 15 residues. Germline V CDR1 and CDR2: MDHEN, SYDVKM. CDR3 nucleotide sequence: TGTGCCAGCAGTTTCACCTCGCTAGTATCCTACGAGCAGTACTTC. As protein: CASSFTSLVSYEQYF.

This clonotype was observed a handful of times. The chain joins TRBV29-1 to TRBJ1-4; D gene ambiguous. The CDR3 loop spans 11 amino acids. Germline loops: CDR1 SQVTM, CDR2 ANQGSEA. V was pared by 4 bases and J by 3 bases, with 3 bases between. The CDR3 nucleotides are TGCAGCGTTGCGGCTAATGAAAAACTGTTTTTT. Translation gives CSVAANEKLFF.

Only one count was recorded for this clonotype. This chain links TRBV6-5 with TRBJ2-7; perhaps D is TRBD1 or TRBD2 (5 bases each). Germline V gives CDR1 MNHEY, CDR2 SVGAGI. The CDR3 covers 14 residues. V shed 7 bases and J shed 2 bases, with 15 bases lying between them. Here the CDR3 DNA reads TGTGCCAGCAATTCGGGGCTTCCGCCCTACGAGCAGTACTTC. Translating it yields CASNSGLPPYEQYF.

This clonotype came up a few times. The CDR3 DNA follows: TGTGCCAGCAGTTCGGGACTCAGGGGGCATGGCTATGGCTACACCTTC. It translates to CASSSGLRGHGYGYTF. The J gene is TRBJ1-2, the V gene TRBV12-3 or TRBV12-4, with TRBD1 matching over 8 bases. CDR3 length: 16 amino acids. V lost 4 bases and J lost 4; bases outside the gene matches: 11.

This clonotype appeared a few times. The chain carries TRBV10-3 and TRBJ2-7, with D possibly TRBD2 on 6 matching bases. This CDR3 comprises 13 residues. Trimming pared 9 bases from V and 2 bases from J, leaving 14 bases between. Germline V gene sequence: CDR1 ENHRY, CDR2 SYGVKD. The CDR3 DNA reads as TGTGCCATACGCCGGGACTCGGCCTACGAGCAGTACTTC. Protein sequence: CAIRRDSAYEQYF.